This note documents a single T cell receptor (beta chain) sequence. Profiled with immunoSEQ multiplex PCR; TCRdb holds only in-frame clones, not every one. Among over 200,000 clones listed, 80% to 90% were seen once. Those enrolled, adults aged 18 to 89 years, came from some 23 US areas. Two negative PCRs, clearance, or symptom resolution had been documented for recovered Cohort 3 donors. This CDR3 has 12 residues. Trimming took off 3 bases at V and 6 bases at J, with 8 bases between the two ends. Looked up from germline, CDR1 is SQVTM and CDR2 is ANQGSEA. These data belong to a study of blood T cell repertoires in COVID-19. Study-level background: Nucleic acid was either cDNA or gDNA, and it came from T cells, B-cell-depleted T cells, or PBMCs.

This sequence was found in a woman aged 50 to 60 who had recovered from COVID-19. This rearrangement joins TRBV29-1 to TRBJ2-2; D unresolved. Specimen: PBMCs or T cells enriched from blood (not recorded which). The chain's CDR3 is CSVELVAGELFF. DNA for the CDR3: TGCAGCGTTGAGTTAGTAGCCGGGGAGCTGTTTTTT.